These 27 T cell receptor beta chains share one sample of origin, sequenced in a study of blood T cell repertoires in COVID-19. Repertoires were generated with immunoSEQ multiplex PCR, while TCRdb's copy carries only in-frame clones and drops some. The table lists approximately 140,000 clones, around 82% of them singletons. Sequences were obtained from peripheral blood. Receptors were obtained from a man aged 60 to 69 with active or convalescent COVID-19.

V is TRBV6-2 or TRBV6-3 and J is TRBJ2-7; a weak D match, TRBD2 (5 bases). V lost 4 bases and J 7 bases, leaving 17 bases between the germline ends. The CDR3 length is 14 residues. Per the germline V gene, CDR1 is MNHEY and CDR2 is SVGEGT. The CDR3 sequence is CASSWTFGPGEQYF. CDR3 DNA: TGTGCCAGCAGTTGGACTTTCGGGCCGGGGGAGCAGTACTTC.

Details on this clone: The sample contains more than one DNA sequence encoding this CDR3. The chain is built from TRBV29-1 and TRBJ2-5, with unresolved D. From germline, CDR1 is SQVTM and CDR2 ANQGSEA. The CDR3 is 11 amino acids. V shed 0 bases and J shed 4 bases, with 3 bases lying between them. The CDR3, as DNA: TGCAGCGTTGAAGATAGAGAGACCCAGTACTTC. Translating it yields CSVEDRETQYF.

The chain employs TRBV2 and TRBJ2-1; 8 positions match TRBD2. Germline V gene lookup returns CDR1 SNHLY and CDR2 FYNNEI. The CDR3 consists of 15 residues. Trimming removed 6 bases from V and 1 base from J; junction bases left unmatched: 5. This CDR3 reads CASRELAASYNEQFF. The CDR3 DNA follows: TGTGCCAGCAGGGAACTAGCGGCATCCTACAATGAGCAGTTCTTC.

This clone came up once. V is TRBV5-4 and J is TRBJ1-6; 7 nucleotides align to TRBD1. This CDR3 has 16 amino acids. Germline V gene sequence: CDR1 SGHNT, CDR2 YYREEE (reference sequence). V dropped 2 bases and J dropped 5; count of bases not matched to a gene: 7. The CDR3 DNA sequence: TGTGCCAGCAGCTTCGGGACAGTTCGAAATAATTCACCCCTCCACTTT. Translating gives CASSFGTVRNNSPLHF.

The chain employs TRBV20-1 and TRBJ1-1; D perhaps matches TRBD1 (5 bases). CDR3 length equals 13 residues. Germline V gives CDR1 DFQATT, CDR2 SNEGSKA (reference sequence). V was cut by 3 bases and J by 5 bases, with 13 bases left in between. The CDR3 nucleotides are TGCAGTGCTAGTTCGGGGGTTGGAACTGAAGCTTTCTTT. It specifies CSASSGVGTEAFF.

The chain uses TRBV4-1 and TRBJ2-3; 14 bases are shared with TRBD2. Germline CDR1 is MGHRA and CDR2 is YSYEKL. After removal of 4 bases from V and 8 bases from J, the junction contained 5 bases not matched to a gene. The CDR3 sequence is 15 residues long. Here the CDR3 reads CASSLGTSGSGTQYF. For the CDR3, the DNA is TGCGCCAGCAGCCTTGGGACTAGCGGGAGTGGTACGCAGTATTTT.

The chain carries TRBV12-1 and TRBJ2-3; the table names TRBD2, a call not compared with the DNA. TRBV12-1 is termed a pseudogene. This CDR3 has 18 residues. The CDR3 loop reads CASIRLAGRHRGTDTQYF. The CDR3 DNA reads TGTGCCAGCATCCGACTAGCGGGGAGGCACAGGGGCACAGATACGCAGTATTTT.

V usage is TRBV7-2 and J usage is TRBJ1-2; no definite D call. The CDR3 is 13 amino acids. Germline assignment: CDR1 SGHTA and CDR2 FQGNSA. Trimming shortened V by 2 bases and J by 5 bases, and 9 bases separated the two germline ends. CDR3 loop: CASSLRSRYGYTF. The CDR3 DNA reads TGTGCCAGCAGCTTACGGTCCCGATATGGCTACACCTTC.

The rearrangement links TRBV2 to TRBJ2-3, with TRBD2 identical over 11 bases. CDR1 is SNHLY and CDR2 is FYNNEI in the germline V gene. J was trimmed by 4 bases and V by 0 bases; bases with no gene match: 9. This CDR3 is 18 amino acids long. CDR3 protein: CASSEARYSGRASDTQYF. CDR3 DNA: TGTGCCAGCAGTGAAGCTAGGTATAGCGGGAGGGCCTCAGATACGCAGTATTTT.

CDR3 in amino acids: CASTPDRGRAGELFF. The CDR3 DNA follows: TGTGCCAGTACCCCGGACAGGGGTAGGGCCGGGGAGCTGTTTTTT. The chain combines TRBV19 with TRBJ2-2, with TRBD1 matching 9 bases. Germline CDR1 is LNHDA and CDR2 is SQIVND (reference sequence). The length of the CDR3 is 15 residues. V shed 7 bases, J shed 6 bases, and the junction held 9 bases outside the gene matches.

In nucleotides, the CDR3 is TGTGCCAGCTCTCAGAGGACGGGGGACTACGAGCAGTACTTC. Protein: CASSQRTGDYEQYF. The chain combines TRBV18 with TRBJ2-7; TRBD2 might be the D (6 bases). CDR1 and CDR2 from the germline V gene are KGHSH and LQKENI. This CDR3 has 14 amino acids. V was pared by 6 bases and J by 3 bases, with 15 bases between.

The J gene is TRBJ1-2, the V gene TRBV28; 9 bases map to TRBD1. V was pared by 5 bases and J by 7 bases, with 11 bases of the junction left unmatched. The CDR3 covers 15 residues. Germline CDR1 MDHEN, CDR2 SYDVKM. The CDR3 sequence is CASSPYLQGAGGYTF. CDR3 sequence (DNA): TGTGCCAGCAGTCCCTACCTACAGGGGGCGGGTGGCTACACCTTC.

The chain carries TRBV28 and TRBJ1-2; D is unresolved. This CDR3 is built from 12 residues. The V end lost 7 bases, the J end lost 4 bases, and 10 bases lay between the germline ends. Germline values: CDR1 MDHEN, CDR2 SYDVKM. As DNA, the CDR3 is TGTGCCAGCACCTCCTCCTTCTATGGCTACACCTTC. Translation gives CASTSSFYGYTF.

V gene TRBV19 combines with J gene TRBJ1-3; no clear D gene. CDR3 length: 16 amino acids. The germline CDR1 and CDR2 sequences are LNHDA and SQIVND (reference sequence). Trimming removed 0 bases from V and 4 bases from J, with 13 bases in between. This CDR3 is CASSIDWQVQGNTIYF. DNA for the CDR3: TGTGCCAGTAGTATAGACTGGCAGGTACAAGGAAACACCATATATTTT.

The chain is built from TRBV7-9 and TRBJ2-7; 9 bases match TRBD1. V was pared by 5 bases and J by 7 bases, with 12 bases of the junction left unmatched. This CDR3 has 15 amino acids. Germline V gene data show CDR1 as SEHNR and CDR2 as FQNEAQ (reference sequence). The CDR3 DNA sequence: TGTGCCAGCAGCCCCCCCGGGACAGGGAATTTGGAGCAGTACTTC. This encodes CASSPPGTGNLEQYF.

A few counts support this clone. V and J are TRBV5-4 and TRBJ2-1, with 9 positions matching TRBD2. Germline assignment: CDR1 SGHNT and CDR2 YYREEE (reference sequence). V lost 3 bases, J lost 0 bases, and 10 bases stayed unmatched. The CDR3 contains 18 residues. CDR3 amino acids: CASSSGGLAGSSYNEQFF. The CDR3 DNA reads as TGTGCCAGCAGCTCGGGGGGTCTAGCGGGGAGCTCCTACAATGAGCAGTTCTTC.

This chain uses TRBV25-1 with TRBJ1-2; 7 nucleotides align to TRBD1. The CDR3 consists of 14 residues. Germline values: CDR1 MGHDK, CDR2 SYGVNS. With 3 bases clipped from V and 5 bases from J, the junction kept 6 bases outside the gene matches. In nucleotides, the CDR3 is TGTGCCAGCAGTGACGCTACAGGGGAATATGGCTACACCTTC. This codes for CASSDATGEYGYTF.

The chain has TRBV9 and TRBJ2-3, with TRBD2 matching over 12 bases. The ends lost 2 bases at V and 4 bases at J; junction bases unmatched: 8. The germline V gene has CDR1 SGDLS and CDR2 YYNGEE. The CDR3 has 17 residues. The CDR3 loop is CASSVGSGLAGSDTQYF. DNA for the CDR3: TGTGCCAGCAGCGTGGGAAGTGGACTAGCGGGATCAGATACGCAGTATTTT.

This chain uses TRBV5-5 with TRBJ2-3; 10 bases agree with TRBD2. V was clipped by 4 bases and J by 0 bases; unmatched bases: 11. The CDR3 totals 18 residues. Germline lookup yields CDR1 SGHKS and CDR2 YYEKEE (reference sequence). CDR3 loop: CASSLERAGGPSTDTQYF. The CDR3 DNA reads TGTGCCAGCAGCCTAGAAAGAGCGGGAGGGCCAAGCACAGATACGCAGTATTTT.

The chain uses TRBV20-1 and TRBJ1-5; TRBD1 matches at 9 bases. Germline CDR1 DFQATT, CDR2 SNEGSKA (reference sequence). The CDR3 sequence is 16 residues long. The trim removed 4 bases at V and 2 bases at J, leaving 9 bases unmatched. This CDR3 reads CSAIDRTGDGNQPQHF. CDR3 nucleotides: TGCAGTGCTATTGACCGGACAGGGGATGGCAATCAGCCCCAGCATTTT.

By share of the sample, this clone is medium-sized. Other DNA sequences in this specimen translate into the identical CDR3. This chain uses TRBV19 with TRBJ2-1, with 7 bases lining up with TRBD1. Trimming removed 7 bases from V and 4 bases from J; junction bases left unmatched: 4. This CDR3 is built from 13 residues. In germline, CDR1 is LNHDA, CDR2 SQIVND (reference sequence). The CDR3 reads CASNTGDYNEQFF. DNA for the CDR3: TGTGCCAGTAACACAGGGGATTACAATGAGCAGTTCTTC.

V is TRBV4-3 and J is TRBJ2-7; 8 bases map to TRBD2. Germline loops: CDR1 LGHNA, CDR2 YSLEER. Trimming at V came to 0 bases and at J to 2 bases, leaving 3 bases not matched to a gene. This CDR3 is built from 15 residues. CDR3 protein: CASSQEGAGAYEQYF. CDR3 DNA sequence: TGCGCCAGCAGCCAAGAAGGAGCGGGAGCCTACGAGCAGTACTTC.

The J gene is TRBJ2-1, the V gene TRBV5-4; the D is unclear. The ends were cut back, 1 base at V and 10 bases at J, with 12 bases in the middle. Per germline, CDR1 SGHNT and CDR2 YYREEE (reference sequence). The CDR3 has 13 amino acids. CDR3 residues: CASSLFPQWEQFF. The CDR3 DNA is TGTGCCAGCAGCTTGTTTCCCCAGTGGGAGCAGTTCTTC. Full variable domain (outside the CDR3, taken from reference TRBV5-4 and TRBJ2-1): ETGVTQSPTHLIKTRGQQVTLRCSSQSGHNTVSWYQQALGQGPQFIFQYYREEENGRGNFPPRFSGLQFPNYSSELNVNALELDDSALYLCASSLFPQWEQFFGPGTRLTVL.

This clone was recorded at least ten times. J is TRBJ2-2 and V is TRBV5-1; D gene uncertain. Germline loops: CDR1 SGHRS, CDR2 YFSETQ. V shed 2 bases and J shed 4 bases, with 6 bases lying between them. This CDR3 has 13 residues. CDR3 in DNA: TGCGCCAGCAGCTTCCAGGTCACCGGGGAGCTGTTTTTT. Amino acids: CASSFQVTGELFF.

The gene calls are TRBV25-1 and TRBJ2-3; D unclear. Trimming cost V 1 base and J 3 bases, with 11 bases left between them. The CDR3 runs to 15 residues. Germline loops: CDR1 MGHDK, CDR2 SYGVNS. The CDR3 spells CASSESTKETDTQYF. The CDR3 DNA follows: TGTGCCAGCAGTGAATCTACTAAGGAGACAGATACGCAGTATTTT.

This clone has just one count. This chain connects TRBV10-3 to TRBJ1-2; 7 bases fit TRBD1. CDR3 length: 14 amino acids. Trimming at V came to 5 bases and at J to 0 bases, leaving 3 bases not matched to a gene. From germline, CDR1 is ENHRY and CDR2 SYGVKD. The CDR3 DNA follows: TGTGCCATCAGTACCGGGACAGCTAACTATGGCTACACCTTC. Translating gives CAISTGTANYGYTF.

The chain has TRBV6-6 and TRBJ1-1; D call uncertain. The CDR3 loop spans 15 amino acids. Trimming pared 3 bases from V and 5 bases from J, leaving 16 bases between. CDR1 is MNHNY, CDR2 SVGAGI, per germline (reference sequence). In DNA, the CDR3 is TGTGCCAGCAGTTATACTACGCCCGAAGGAACTGAAGCTTTCTTT. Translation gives CASSYTTPEGTEAFF.